Described below is a single TCR beta chain sequence and its context. Its target is unknown. The authors ran a second PCR of about 7 to 11 cycles using a sample-barcoded 5' primer and a J-beta primer mix. Each cDNA was tagged by a template-switch adaptor containing 12 random nucleotides. Via MiXCR, TCRdb re-called the 5' RACE reads, giving one row per CDR3 protein. The sample yields about 280,000 distinct CDR3 sequences, 27% seen once. The data derive from a study of blood T cells in healthy people across ages. Whole-study results and caveats: Total diversity from one million sequenced T cells was likely underestimated. It was the long-lived donors that had more naive CD4+ cells and higher diversity than aged donors.

Peripheral blood was drawn, around 9.3 milliliters per donor. The CDR3 contains 16 residues. The V gene end was trimmed by 3 bases and the J gene end by 3 bases; junction bases not matched to a gene: 6. Germline CDR1 and CDR2: SGHVS and FQNEAQ. This rearrangement joins TRBV7-8 to TRBJ2-2, with TRBD2 matching over 8 bases. The material sequenced was blood. This clonotype was sampled from a woman between 65 and 79 years old in good health. The CDR3 spells CASSLLPGRDTGELFF. Here the CDR3 DNA reads TGTGCCAGCAGCTTGCTTCCCGGGAGGGACACCGGGGAGCTGTTTTTT.